Listed below are T cell receptor beta chains from one sample, sequenced in a study of T cell responses to AZD1222 COVID-19 vaccine. Assay: immunoSEQ multiplex PCR; the TCRdb copy retains only in-frame clones and omits some. The sample includes around 87,000 clones, roughly nine tenths of them seen just once. The sample in question was peripheral blood, obtained 28 days after the second AZD1222 dose. The receptors were sampled from an adult who received the AZD1222 COVID-19 vaccine. CDR3s include the opening cysteine and the closing phenylalanine or tryptophan. A D gene is named only where the DNA matches it firmly. Clone size appears in some rows only: once, few, many, or a class for an expanded clone.

CDR3aa: CASSSQGGYEQYF
CDR3nt: TGTGCCAGCAGCTCCCAAGGGGGTTACGAGCAGTACTTC
v_gene: TRBV5-4
abundance: once
j_gene: TRBJ2-7
d_gene: .

CDR3aa: CASSLGNRRTSGSWETQYF
CDR3nt: TGTGCCAGCAGCTTAGGGAACAGGAGGACTAGCGGGAGTTGGGAGACCCAGTACTTC
v_gene: TRBV7-8
abundance: few
j_gene: TRBJ2-5
d_gene: TRBD2

CDR3aa: CASSIEESSYEQYF
CDR3nt: TGTGCCAGCAGTATCGAAGAGAGCTCCTACGAGCAGTACTTC
v_gene: TRBV6-2/TRBV6-3
abundance: .
j_gene: TRBJ2-7
d_gene: .

CDR3aa: CASSLGLAGGISYNEQFF
CDR3nt: TGTGCCAGCAGCTTAGGACTAGCGGGAGGCATCTCCTACAATGAGCAGTTCTTC
v_gene: TRBV7-9
abundance: .
j_gene: TRBJ2-1
d_gene: TRBD2

CDR3aa: CASSFGASGMGNTDTQYF
CDR3nt: TGCGCCAGCAGCTTTGGCGCTAGCGGGATGGGAAACACAGATACGCAGTATTTT
v_gene: TRBV5-1
abundance: .
j_gene: TRBJ2-3
d_gene: TRBD2

CDR3aa: CASSARLASYEQYF
CDR3nt: TGTGCCAGCAGCGCCCGACTAGCGTCCTACGAGCAGTACTTC
v_gene: TRBV9
abundance: once
j_gene: TRBJ2-7
d_gene: TRBD2

CDR3aa: CASSLGGRITDTQYF
CDR3nt: TGTGCCAGCAGCTTAGGTGGAAGGATCACAGATACGCAGTATTTT
v_gene: TRBV7-3
abundance: .
j_gene: TRBJ2-3
d_gene: .

CDR3aa: CASRREDQPQHF
CDR3nt: TGTGCCAGCAGACGTGAGGATCAGCCCCAGCATTTT
v_gene: TRBV25-1
abundance: .
j_gene: TRBJ1-5
d_gene: .

CDR3aa: CAISQGSQNQPQHF
CDR3nt: TGTGCCATCAGTCAAGGGAGTCAAAATCAGCCCCAGCATTTT
v_gene: TRBV10-3
abundance: .
j_gene: TRBJ1-5
d_gene: .

CDR3aa: CASRATGRTGELFF
CDR3nt: TGTGCCAGCAGGGCGACAGGGCGCACCGGGGAGCTGTTTTTT
v_gene: TRBV6-5
abundance: .
j_gene: TRBJ2-2
d_gene: TRBD1